This T cell receptor beta chain is from a study of CD8+ T cells in alopecia areata. In each case, RNA was isolated and then reverse transcribed into cDNA as the sequencing template. Method: immunoSEQ multiplex PCR; TCRdb's copy keeps in-frame clones and lacks some. The sample has roughly 60,000 clones, roughly 40% seen once; the top ten hold roughly 50%. CD4+ and CD8+ T cells were sorted from PBMCs. The clonotype comes from a human donor with alopecia areata. The specimen sequenced was NKG2D-low CD8+ T cells sorted from blood.

The CDR3 protein is CSGNTGVDEQFF. CDR3 nucleotides: TGCAGCGGAAATACAGGGGTCGATGAGCAGTTCTTC. The V call is TRBV29-1, the J call TRBJ2-1; 7 bases map to TRBD1. The germline CDR1 and CDR2 sequences are SQVTM and ANQGSEA. V was clipped by 7 bases and J by 8 bases; unmatched bases: 8. The CDR3 sequence is 12 residues long.